A selection of T cell receptor beta chains follows, all from one sample in a study of blood T cell repertoires in COVID-19. Produced via immunoSEQ multiplex PCR; TCRdb's table is partial and in-frame only. The profile shows approximately 69,000 clones, roughly 88% of them singletons. Source material: peripheral blood. The receptors were gathered from a man aged 50 to 59 with acute or convalescent COVID-19. The CDR3 runs from the conserved cysteine through the conserved F or W. The order of the fields is J gene, V gene, D gene, clone size, CDR3 DNA, CDR3 protein. D genes are given only for firm matches. Clone size, where shown, is once, few, many, or a class for clones that have expanded.

TRBJ1-1 TRBV7-9 TRBD1 - TGTGCCAGCAGTCCCAGGGGGACAGGGAACACTGAAGCTTTCTTT CASSPRGTGNTEAFF
TRBJ2-3 TRBV12-5 TRBD1 - TGTGCTAGTGGTTTCCACAGCCGGGACAGGGGGCTTGATACGCAGTATTTT CASGFHSRDRGLDTQYF
TRBJ2-7 TRBV27 - few TGTGCCAGCAGAGTCGGGACAAGCTACGAGCAGTACTTC CASRVGTSYEQYF
TRBJ1-4 TRBV6-5 TRBD1 - TGTGCCAGCAGTTACTCGACAGGGGGCGGTGAAAAACTGTTTTTT CASSYSTGGGEKLFF
TRBJ2-3 TRBV6-5 TRBD2 - TGTGCCAGCAGTCGCCGGGGGGGCGTCACAGATACGCAGTATTTT CASSRRGGVTDTQYF
TRBJ2-1 TRBV6-5 TRBD1 - TGTGCCAGCACTCCTCGGAGACAGGGGAATGAGCAGTTCTTC CASTPRRQGNEQFF
TRBJ2-3 TRBV6-5 - - TGTGCCAGCAGGGTAGTAGAGGCAGATACGCAGTATTTT CASRVVEADTQYF
TRBJ2-1 TRBV6-1 - - TGTGCCAGCAGTGAAGCAGCTAGTTTTTACAATGAGCAGTTCTTC CASSEAASFYNEQFF
TRBJ2-7 TRBV14 - - TGTGCCAGCAGCCAACGGTCTCGCTACGAGCAGTACTTC CASSQRSRYEQYF
TRBJ2-7 TRBV18 - - TGTGCCAGCCGGGGGGCGACCGACTACGAGCAGTACTTC CASRGATDYEQYF
TRBJ2-7 TRBV5-1 TRBD1 - TGCGCCAGCAGCCGGGACAGATCCTACGAGCAGTACTTC CASSRDRSYEQYF
TRBJ2-1 TRBV5-8 - - TGTGCCAGCAGCTTGGCAGCGATCGCCTACAATGAGCAGTTCTTC CASSLAAIAYNEQFF
TRBJ2-1 TRBV6-1 TRBD2 - TGTGCCAGCAGTGAAGCGGTATCTAGCGGGGGGTACAATGAGCAGTTCTTC CASSEAVSSGGYNEQFF
TRBJ1-1 TRBV5-4 - - TGTGCCACCGGGGGGGGGAACACTGAAGCTTTCTTT CATGGGNTEAFF
TRBJ1-2 TRBV6-2/TRBV6-3 TRBD1 - TGTGCCAGCAGTTACGCGGACAGGGTTGGTGGCTACACCTTC CASSYADRVGGYTF
TRBJ2-3 TRBV7-9 - - TGTGCCAGCAGCTTCCGGGGGGCCGTTAAAGATACGCAGTATTTT CASSFRGAVKDTQYF
TRBJ1-1 TRBV2 - - TGTGCCAGCAGCAGGACGGGAATGAACACTGAAGCTTTCTTT CASSRTGMNTEAFF
TRBJ1-2 TRBV11-2 - - TGTGCCAGCAGCCACGGGGGGACGGGGGCGAACTATGGCTACACCTTC CASSHGGTGANYGYTF
TRBJ1-1 TRBV14 - - TGTGCCAGCAGCCGTATCAGGGGCGGGGGGACTGAAGCTTTCTTT CASSRIRGGGTEAFF
TRBJ2-7 TRBV5-1 - - TGCGCCAGCAGCCGATCCGACAGAACCTACGAGCAGTACTTC CASSRSDRTYEQYF
TRBJ1-3 TRBV5-4 TRBD1 - TGTGCCAGCAGCTCAGGGGGTGCTTCAAAGTTAGGCACCATATATTTT CASSSGGASKLGTIYF
TRBJ2-1 TRBV5-8 - - TGTGCCAGCAGCTCCCCAAAGCAGTTCTTC CASSSPKQFF
TRBJ2-3 TRBV5-1 TRBD2 - TGCGCCAGCAGGATGGCGGGGGGGCCAACAGATACGCAGTATTTT CASRMAGGPTDTQYF
TRBJ2-2 TRBV5-4 TRBD1 - TGTGCCAGCAGCTTGAGAACAGGGGGAGGCAGCAGGGCACCCGGGGAGCTGTTTTTT CASSLRTGGGSRAPGELFF
TRBJ2-7 TRBV18 - - TGTGCCAGCTCACCGGATAGCAGCTCCTACGAGCAGTACTTC CASSPDSSSYEQYF
TRBJ1-2 TRBV14 - - TGTGCCAGCAGCCGCATGGACACCCCGCACTATGGCTACACCTTC CASSRMDTPHYGYTF
TRBJ2-3 TRBV10-1 TRBD1 - TGCGCCAGCAGCCCGGGACAGGACACAGATACGCAGTATTTT CASSPGQDTDTQYF
TRBJ1-5 TRBV4-2 TRBD1 - TGTGCCAGCAGCCAGCGGACAGGGGACCTTAGCAATCAGCCCCAGCATTTT CASSQRTGDLSNQPQHF
TRBJ1-1 TRBV24-1 - - TGTGCCACCAGTGAGAGCGGCGGGGTAAAGAACACTGAAGCTTTCTTT CATSESGGVKNTEAFF
TRBJ2-7 TRBV5-4 TRBD1 - TGTGCCAGCAGCTTGGTGACAGGGAGCCACGAGCAGTACTTC CASSLVTGSHEQYF
TRBJ1-2 TRBV18 - - TGTGCCAGCTCACCAGCGGACAGCCTGGAGCTTGGCTACACCTTC CASSPADSLELGYTF
TRBJ1-3 TRBV7-9 - - TGTGCCAGCAGCTTTGGCAGGGTAACTGGAAACACCATATATTTT CASSFGRVTGNTIYF
TRBJ2-7 TRBV12-5 TRBD1 - TGTGCTAGTGGTTTAGGACAGGGAACCTACTACGAGCAGTACTTC CASGLGQGTYYEQYF
TRBJ1-5 TRBV6-5 - few TGTGCCAGCAGTTACTCGTATAGCAATCAGCCCCAGCATTTT CASSYSYSNQPQHF
TRBJ1-1 TRBV25-1 - - TGTGCCAGCATTGGCAGGGGCGTCACTGAAGCTTTCTTT CASIGRGVTEAFF
TRBJ1-1 TRBV18 - - TGTGCCAGCTCATACATGGGGGGGGGCTTAGGCACTGAAGCTTTCTTT CASSYMGGGLGTEAFF
TRBJ1-4 TRBV3-1/TRBV3-2 - once TGTGCCAGCAGCCAAAGTGACAGCAATGAAAAACTGTTTTTT CASSQSDSNEKLFF
TRBJ1-5 TRBV19 - - TGTGCCAGTAACCGAGGGGGTGAAAATCAGCCCCAGCATTTT CASNRGGENQPQHF
TRBJ2-5 TRBV6-7 - - TGTGCCAGCAGTTACCTAATTCTAAGGGGGTCGCAGGAGACCCAGTACTTC CASSYLILRGSQETQYF
TRBJ2-3 TRBV5-8 - - TGTGCCAGCAGCTTAGGACAAAAGACTAGCACAGATACGCAGTATTTT CASSLGQKTSTDTQYF
TRBJ1-2 TRBV6-1 TRBD1 - TGTGCCAGCAGTGAAGGTTTAGGACAGGGGGTCTATGGCTACACCTTC CASSEGLGQGVYGYTF
TRBJ2-1 TRBV30 - - TGTGCCTGGCGGTCCGACAATGAGCAGTTCTTC CAWRSDNEQFF
TRBJ2-7 TRBV6-1 TRBD1 - TGTGCCAGCAGTTTCCGGGACAGGGTCCACGAGCAGTACTTC CASSFRDRVHEQYF
TRBJ1-5 TRBV12-3/TRBV12-4 - - TGTGCCACCTCGTCTAGTGGTCAGCCCCAGCATTTT CATSSSGQPQHF
TRBJ1-1 TRBV6-7 - - TGTGCCAGCAGTTACTCCGGTACAGTGTACATGAACACTGAAGCTTTCTTT CASSYSGTVYMNTEAFF
TRBJ1-6 TRBV6-5 - - TGTGCCAGCAGTCTCAGGGAACGTTCACCCCTCCACTTT CASSLRERSPLHF
TRBJ1-4 TRBV7-9 TRBD1 - TGTGCCAGCAGCATCGGGACAGCCTATAATGAAAAACTGTTTTTT CASSIGTAYNEKLFF
TRBJ1-1 TRBV5-1 TRBD1 - TGCGCCAGCAGCTTGGGACAGGGGCGATTAATGAACACTGAAGCTTTCTTT CASSLGQGRLMNTEAFF
TRBJ1-5 TRBV27 TRBD1 - TGTGCCAGCAGCCTAGTTTATCGGGACAGGGGGCAATTTAGCAATCAGCCCCAGCATTTT CASSLVYRDRGQFSNQPQHF
TRBJ1-3 TRBV6-4 TRBD1 once TGTGCCAGCAGGGAGACAGGGCCACCCCTAAACACCATATATTTT CASRETGPPLNTIYF
TRBJ1-1 TRBV6-5 - - TGTGCCAGCAGTTATAGGGGGGGGAACACTGAAGCTTTCTTT CASSYRGGNTEAFF
TRBJ2-7 TRBV5-1 - - TGCGCCAGCAGCAAGCCCGAGGGGGTCTCCTACGAGCAGTACTTC CASSKPEGVSYEQYF
TRBJ1-1 TRBV5-1 TRBD1 once TGCGCCAGCAGTTTTAATACAGGGGCGCGGGCTTTCTTT CASSFNTGARAFF
TRBJ1-3 TRBV29-1 - once TGCAGCGTTGCAATCCCAGGCTTCACTGGAAACACCATATATTTT CSVAIPGFTGNTIYF
TRBJ1-5 TRBV27 TRBD1 few TGTGCCAGCAGTCCCGGACGGACAGGTAGCGTCGGCAATCAGCCCCAGCATTTT CASSPGRTGSVGNQPQHF